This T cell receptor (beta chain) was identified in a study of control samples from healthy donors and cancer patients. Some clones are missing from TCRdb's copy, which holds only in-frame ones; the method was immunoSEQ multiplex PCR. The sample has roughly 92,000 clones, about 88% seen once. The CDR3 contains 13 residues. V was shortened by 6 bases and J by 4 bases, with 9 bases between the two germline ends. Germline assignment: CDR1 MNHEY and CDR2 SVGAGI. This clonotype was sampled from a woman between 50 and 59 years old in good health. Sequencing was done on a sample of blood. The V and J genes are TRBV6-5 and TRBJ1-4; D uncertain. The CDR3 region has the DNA TGTGCCAGCAGCTTTGGACTTAATGAAAAACTGTTTTTT. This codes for CASSFGLNEKLFF.